This T cell receptor beta chain stems from a study of blood T cell repertoires in COVID-19. On the study more broadly: In each case, the material was cDNA or gDNA derived from T cells, B-cell-depleted T cells, or PBMCs.

Produced via immunoSEQ multiplex PCR; TCRdb's table is partial and in-frame only. The sample holds about 50,000 clones, roughly 83% seen once. Sequencing was carried out using peripheral blood. The sequence came from a woman aged 55-69 years with acute or convalescent COVID-19.

CDR3 sequence: CASSRQRGYEQYF. The CDR3 DNA reads TGTGCCAGCAGTCGACAGCGGGGTTACGAGCAGTACTTC. The rearrangement links TRBV6-5 to TRBJ2-7; 7 nucleotides match TRBD2. CDR3 length: 13 residues. Germline V gene data show CDR1 as MNHEY and CDR2 as SVGAGI. After removal of 5 bases from V and 4 bases from J, the junction contained 5 bases not matched to a gene.